These T cell receptor beta chains were read from a single sample in a study of radiotherapy plus CTLA-4 blockade in lung cancer. Libraries were prepared by immunoSEQ multiplex PCR; TCRdb keeps only in-frame clonotypes and omits some of them. Of more than 75,000 clones in the sample, roughly 80% were seen once. Sample: peripheral blood, taken from a patient treated with radiotherapy plus ipilimumab. Receptors were obtained from a human donor with non-small cell lung cancer that progressed on radiotherapy plus ipilimumab. Each CDR3 is given with its conserved first and last residue. The order of the fields is CDR3 protein, CDR3 DNA, clone size, D gene, J gene, V gene. D genes are given only for firm matches. Clone size is stated in some rows and not others, as once, few, many or a class when expanded.

CASSEIPNTEAFF TGTGCCAGCAGTGAAATCCCGAACACTGAAGCTTTCTTT . . TRBJ1-1 TRBV6-4
CASSVDSNYGYTF TGTGCCAGCAGTGTGGACAGCAACTATGGCTACACCTTC few . TRBJ1-2 TRBV25-1
CASSLVGNLGELFF TGTGCCAGCAGCTTGGTTGGGAACCTCGGGGAGCTGTTTTTT . . TRBJ2-2 TRBV7-9
CSVDQGENIQYF TGCAGCGTTGATCAGGGGGAAAACATTCAGTACTTC once TRBD1 TRBJ2-4 TRBV29-1
CASSLLGGANTEAFF TGTGCCAGCAGCTTGTTAGGAGGGGCGAACACTGAAGCTTTCTTT . . TRBJ1-1 TRBV5-6
CASSLGSGGELFF TGCGCCAGCAGCCTAGGATCAGGCGGGGAGCTGTTTTTT . . TRBJ2-2 TRBV5-1
CASTQHNQPQHF TGTGCCAGTACACAGCACAATCAGCCCCAGCATTTT . . TRBJ1-5 TRBV19
CASSQEKGFEGYEQYF TGCGCCAGCAGCCAAGAAAAAGGCTTTGAGGGATACGAGCAGTACTTC once . TRBJ2-7 TRBV4-1
CSVEDLGVREPYGYTF TGCAGCGTTGAAGATCTAGGGGTCAGGGAACCCTATGGCTACACCTTC . . TRBJ1-2 TRBV29-1
CASSDPGGTDTQYF TGCGCCAGCAGTGACCCAGGGGGCACAGATACGCAGTATTTT . . TRBJ2-3 TRBV10-2
CASSVLTGVNTEAFF TGTGCCAGCAGCGTACTTACTGGGGTGAACACTGAAGCTTTCTTT . . TRBJ1-1 TRBV9
CASSLFLQETQYF TGCGCCAGCAGCTTGTTTCTCCAAGAGACCCAGTACTTC . . TRBJ2-5 TRBV5-1
CASSLSSGAKNIQYF TGTGCCAGCAGCCTAAGCTCCGGAGCCAAAAACATTCAGTACTTC . . TRBJ2-4 TRBV6-5
CATSPGLASYNEQFF TGTGCCACCAGCCCTGGACTAGCTTCCTACAATGAGCAGTTCTTC . TRBD2 TRBJ2-1 TRBV15
CASSSMGNKGSYNEQFF TGTGCCAGCAGTTCTATGGGAAATAAGGGCTCCTACAATGAGCAGTTCTTC . . TRBJ2-1 TRBV28
CSVDRGYTGELFF TGCAGCGTCGACAGGGGGTACACCGGGGAGCTGTTTTTT . TRBD1 TRBJ2-2 TRBV29-1
CASRPISSGNTIYF TGTGCCAGCCGCCCAATAAGCTCTGGAAACACCATATATTTT few . TRBJ1-3 TRBV28
CAWRPTGREAFF TGTGCCTGGAGACCTACGGGACGGGAAGCTTTCTTT . . TRBJ1-1 TRBV30
CASSEWMVYEQYF TGTGCCAGCAGTGAATGGATGGTATACGAGCAGTACTTC . . TRBJ2-7 TRBV2
CASSLAVNTGELFF TGTGCCAGCAGCTTAGCGGTGAACACCGGGGAGCTGTTTTTT once . TRBJ2-2 TRBV7-8
CASSLYGEGYTF TGTGCCAGCAGCTTATACGGGGAAGGCTACACCTTC . . TRBJ1-2 TRBV7-8
CASSLAKGPKRNYGYTF TGCGCCAGCAGCTTGGCGAAGGGCCCGAAACGAAACTATGGCTACACCTTC . . TRBJ1-2 TRBV5-1
CAIRGTGGRGYTF TGTGCCATCCGCGGGACAGGGGGCCGTGGCTACACCTTC . TRBD1 TRBJ1-2 TRBV28
CASSESGDPGEQYF TGCGCCAGCAGTGAGTCGGGTGACCCCGGCGAGCAGTACTTC once . TRBJ2-7 TRBV10-1
CASILLAGGTNEQFF TGTGCCAGCATCTTACTAGCGGGAGGCACCAATGAGCAGTTCTTC . TRBD2 TRBJ2-1 TRBV2
CASRGGPRERTVYYGYTF TGTGCCAGTCGAGGCGGGCCGAGGGAAAGGACCGTCTACTATGGCTACACCTTC once . TRBJ1-2 TRBV19
CASSAQARDEQYF TGCGCCAGCAGTGCACAGGCTCGCGACGAGCAGTACTTC . . TRBJ2-7 TRBV10-2
CASSVGPGTGNNEQFF TGTGCCAGCAGCGTAGGCCCCGGGACAGGGAACAATGAGCAGTTCTTC . TRBD1 TRBJ2-1 TRBV9